These 8 T cell receptor beta chains originate from one sample sequenced in a study of OX40 agonist ivuxolimab in advanced cancers. Method: immunoSEQ multiplex PCR; TCRdb's copy keeps in-frame clones and lacks some. The profile shows under 20,000 clones, approximately 87% of them singletons. Sequenced material: CD4+ or CD8+ T cells sorted from blood, taken in a trial of the OX40 agonist ivuxolimab. Receptors originate from an adult with an advanced solid tumor such as melanoma, head and neck, liver or kidney cancer.

V is TRBV19 and J is TRBJ2-1, with TRBD2 matching 10 bases. The V gene's germline CDR1 is LNHDA and CDR2 SQIVND (reference sequence). V lost 3 bases and J lost 7; bases outside the gene matches: 6. CDR3 size: 15 residues. CDR3 nucleotide sequence: TGTGCCAGTAGTATCGGGCTAGCGGGAGTGAATGAGCAGTTCTTC. Protein product: CASSIGLAGVNEQFF.

The V and J genes are TRBV19 and TRBJ2-7, with 11 bases matching TRBD1. This CDR3 is 17 amino acids long. V shed 5 bases and J 2 bases; nucleotides not matched to a gene: 11. Germline CDR1 and CDR2: LNHDA and SQIVND (reference sequence). Written as DNA, the CDR3 is TGTGCCAGTAGTCCAACCGGGGGACAGGGGGAAACCTACGAGCAGTACTTC. Translated, it gives CASSPTGGQGETYEQYF.

The chain links TRBV11-3 to TRBJ2-2, with 8 bases aligning to TRBD1. The CDR3 consists of 15 residues. The trim removed 7 bases at V and 3 bases at J, leaving 7 bases unmatched. Germline lookup yields CDR1 SGHNT and CDR2 YENEEA. The CDR3 sequence is CASNPGGFHTGELFF. The DNA of the CDR3 is TGTGCCAGCAACCCAGGGGGCTTTCACACCGGGGAGCTGTTTTTT.

This clone showed up just once. The rearrangement joins TRBV5-1 to TRBJ2-1, with 7 bases fitting TRBD1. Losses at the gene ends were 4 bases for V and 7 bases for J; bases not matched to a gene: 8. The CDR3 totals 14 residues. CDR1 and CDR2 from the germline V gene are SGHRS and YFSETQ. This CDR3 is CASSPGQPSNEQFF. The DNA for the CDR3 is TGCGCCAGCAGCCCGGGACAGCCTTCGAATGAGCAGTTCTTC.

The table lists this clone with a count of one. V gene TRBV11-3 combines with J gene TRBJ2-3; D tentatively fits TRBD1 or TRBD2 (5 bases each). The CDR3 has 14 amino acids. V shed 3 bases and J shed 1 base, with 8 bases lying between them. The V gene's germline CDR1 is SGHNT and CDR2 YENEEA. This CDR3 reads CASSFRDRTDTQYF. Written as DNA, the CDR3 is TGTGCCAGCAGCTTCCGGGACCGCACAGATACGCAGTATTTT.

This clone was picked up a small number of times. V gene TRBV10-3 combines with J gene TRBJ2-1; a possible D gene is TRBD2 (6 bases). The germline gives CDR1 ENHRY, CDR2 SYGVKD. V was cut by 8 bases and J by 4 bases, with 15 bases left in between. This CDR3 is built from 14 residues. The CDR3 sequence: CAIGSSREYNEQFF. Written as DNA, the CDR3 is TGTGCCATCGGTAGCTCACGGGAGTACAATGAGCAGTTCTTC.

The chain joins TRBV5-1 to TRBJ2-3, with D possibly TRBD1 on 5 matching bases. This CDR3 spans 15 amino acids. The V gene's germline CDR1 is SGHRS and CDR2 YFSETQ. Between the trimmed V and J ends, which lost 0 bases and 5 bases, there was a span of 13 bases. DNA of the CDR3: TGCGCCAGCAGCTTGGCACCGGTGCAGGGAGATACGCAGTATTTT. Its protein product is CASSLAPVQGDTQYF.

The CDR3 region has the DNA TGCGCCAGCAGCCACAATCCGGGGACGAACACCGGGGAGCTGTTTTTT. As protein: CASSHNPGTNTGELFF. The genes are TRBV4-3 and TRBJ2-2; a possible D gene is TRBD2 (5 bases). The CDR3 loop spans 16 amino acids. CDR1 and CDR2 (germline): LGHNA, YSLEER. Between the trimmed V and J ends, which lost 3 bases and 0 bases, there was a span of 11 bases.